Following are 25 T cell receptor beta chains from one sample sequenced in a study of neurological immune-mediated disorders. TCRdb used MiXCR to reprocess the 5' RACE reads, holding one entry per CDR3 protein. The top ten clones hold around 23% of a sample with 31,000 or so distinct CDR3 sequences, roughly 4.4% of them seen once. Sequenced sample: PBMCs. All receptors come from a man younger than 35 in good health.

This clonotype was seen a handful of times. The rearrangement joins TRBV4-2 to TRBJ2-7; D unclear. Germline CDR1 LGHNA, CDR2 YNFKEQ. This CDR3 region has 15 residues. The germline V and J ends were trimmed by 1 base and 4 bases, with 14 bases remaining between them. CDR3 nucleotides: TGTGCCAGCAGCCAAGGGGATCTACAAGATTACGAGCAGTACTTC. Translation gives CASSQGDLQDYEQYF.

This clonotype was recorded many times. In nucleotides, the CDR3 is TGTGCCAGCAGTGCCCGGCCCGCGGCATACTACGAGCAGTACTTC. This translates into CASSARPAAYYEQYF. The genes are TRBV27 and TRBJ2-7; D gene uncertain. CDR3 length equals 15 residues. Between the trimmed V and J ends, which lost 5 bases and 3 bases, there was a span of 17 bases. Germline V gene lookup returns CDR1 MNHEY and CDR2 SMNVEV (reference sequence).

This clonotype has a count of ten or more. V is TRBV20-1 and J is TRBJ2-5; 7 bases agree with TRBD1. The CDR3 sequence is 15 residues long. CDR1 and CDR2 from the germline V gene are DFQATT and SNEGSKA (reference sequence). J lost 1 base, V lost 6 bases, and 11 bases had no gene match. DNA for the CDR3: TGCAGTGCACTCCCCGGGACAGACAGCCAAGAGACCCAGTACTTC. It is translated as CSALPGTDSQETQYF.

In this sample, this clonotype turned up many times. The chain couples TRBV9 to TRBJ2-7; tentatively, D is TRBD1 (5 bases). The germline CDR1 and CDR2 sequences are SGDLS and YYNGEE. The CDR3 extends over 15 amino acids. The V and J ends lost 0 bases and 6 bases respectively, with 16 bases between them. CDR3: CASSVGVRDGGEQYF. The CDR3 DNA reads TGTGCCAGCAGCGTAGGGGTCAGGGATGGCGGCGAGCAGTACTTC. The whole variable domain, filled in from reference TRBV9 and TRBJ2-7, reads DSGVTQTPKHLITATGQRVTLRCSPRSGDLSVYWYQQSLDQGLQFLIQYYNGEERAKGNILERFSAQQFPDLHSELNLSSLELGDSALYFCASSVGVRDGGEQYFGPGTRLTVT.

This clonotype appeared many times. The chain combines TRBV5-1 with TRBJ1-4; 9 nucleotides match TRBD1. Germline lookup yields CDR1 SGHRS and CDR2 YFSETQ. Trimming at V came to 4 bases and at J to 6 bases, leaving 4 bases not matched to a gene. The CDR3 spans 14 residues. The CDR3 region is CASSHDRGDEKLFF. DNA for the CDR3: TGCGCCAGCAGCCATGACAGGGGGGATGAAAAACTGTTTTTT.

This clonotype has at least ten counts. The V call is TRBV27, the J call TRBJ1-6; maybe TRBD1 (5 bases). Germline V CDR1 and CDR2: MNHEY, SMNVEV (reference sequence). There are 14 residues in the CDR3. Trimming cost V 3 bases and J 8 bases, with 11 bases left between them. The CDR3 spells CASSFSGSDSPLHF. In DNA, the CDR3 is TGTGCCAGCAGTTTTTCAGGGTCGGATTCACCCCTCCACTTT.

This clonotype was seen at least ten times. V and J are TRBV7-3 and TRBJ2-1; weak D call: TRBD2 (6 bases). Per germline, CDR1 SGHTA and CDR2 FQGTGA. With 2 bases removed from V and 4 bases from J, the gap between germline ends came to 12 bases. The CDR3 runs to 15 residues. The CDR3 DNA follows: TGTGCCAGCAGCTTAGATCTAGCGCGGTACAATGAGCAGTTCTTC. As protein: CASSLDLARYNEQFF.

This clonotype has at least ten counts. The V gene is TRBV9, the J gene TRBJ2-1; the D gene could be TRBD1 or TRBD2 (5 bases each). The V end lost 2 bases, the J end lost 8 bases, and 8 bases lay between the germline ends. CDR1 and CDR2 from the germline V gene are SGDLS and YYNGEE. This CDR3 has 12 amino acids. This chain's CDR3 is CASSVGADEQFF. The CDR3 region has the DNA TGTGCCAGCAGCGTCGGGGCCGATGAGCAGTTCTTC.

This clonotype was recorded at least ten times. The chain couples TRBV20-1 to TRBJ2-7, with 11 bases aligning to TRBD1. The CDR3 is made up of 15 amino acids. V was clipped by 3 bases and J by 2 bases; unmatched bases: 6. Germline V lookup: CDR1 DFQATT, CDR2 SNEGSKA (reference sequence). The CDR3 DNA reads as TGCAGTGCTAGGGGGGACAGGGGGATCCCCTACGAGCAGTACTTC. Protein: CSARGDRGIPYEQYF.

This clonotype was picked up many times. The V gene is TRBV5-5, the J gene TRBJ1-1; the D gene is possibly TRBD1 (5 bases). V lost 0 bases to trimming and J lost 1 base, with 10 bases between them. This CDR3 has 15 amino acids. Germline loops: CDR1 SGHKS, CDR2 YYEKEE (reference sequence). This CDR3 is CASSLGWGGNTEAFF. CDR3 DNA sequence: TGTGCCAGCAGCTTGGGCTGGGGGGGGAACACTGAAGCTTTCTTT.

This clonotype showed up many times. The chain combines TRBV27 with TRBJ2-7; D might be TRBD2 (7 bases). V lost 0 bases and J 4 bases, leaving 16 bases between the germline ends. CDR1 and CDR2 from the germline V gene are MNHEY and SMNVEV (reference sequence). The CDR3 totals 16 residues. CDR3 in DNA: TGTGCCAGCAGTTTATCGGCGGGGGCCCCGATGTACGAGCAGTACTTC. It specifies CASSLSAGAPMYEQYF.

The table lists this clonotype with many counts. This sequence joins TRBV5-1 and TRBJ1-2; no reliable D call. Trimming removed 1 base from V and 1 base from J, with 5 bases in between. Germline V gene sequence: CDR1 SGHRS, CDR2 YFSETQ. The CDR3 sequence is 13 residues long. The CDR3 bases are TGCGCCAGCAGCTTGAGTCTTAACTATGGCTACACCTTC. It is translated as CASSLSLNYGYTF. Variable domain in full (rest from reference TRBV5-1 and TRBJ1-2): KAGVTQTPRYLIKTRGQQVTLSCSPISGHRSVSWYQQTPGQGLQFLFEYFSETQRNKGNFPGRFSGRQFSNSRSEMNVSTLELGDSALYLCASSLSLNYGYTFGSGTRLTVV.

This clonotype was observed at least ten times. The chain employs TRBV7-8 and TRBJ2-2; 8 positions agree with TRBD2. The CDR3 has 19 residues. Trimming took 0 bases from V and 4 from J; bases not matched to a gene: 13. Looked up from germline, CDR1 is SGHVS and CDR2 is FQNEAQ. For the CDR3, the DNA is TGTGCCAGCAGCTTAGCGCCCAGCGGCGGGGGGCTAGGCACCGGGGAGCTGTTTTTT. It yields the protein CASSLAPSGGGLGTGELFF. The variable domain in full, with the rest retrieved from reference TRBV7-8 and TRBJ2-2, is GAGVSQSPRYKVAKRGQDVALRCDPISGHVSLFWYQQALGQGPEFLTYFQNEAQLDKSGLPSDRFFAERPEGSVSTLKIQRTQQEDSAVYLCASSLAPSGGGLGTGELFFGEGSRLTVL.

This clonotype was picked up many times. The chain recombines TRBV11-3 with TRBJ2-5, with 8 bases fitting TRBD2. Germline CDR1 SGHNT, CDR2 YENEEA. The CDR3 is 15 amino acids. Unmatched junction bases numbered 8, after V lost 3 bases and J lost 5 bases. This CDR3 is CASSFRGQRGETQYF. The CDR3 DNA reads as TGTGCCAGCAGCTTCCGAGGTCAGCGGGGGGAGACCCAGTACTTC. Supplemented by reference TRBV11-3 and TRBJ2-5, the full variable domain reads EAGVVQSPRYKIIEKKQPVAFWCNPISGHNTLYWYLQNLGQGPELLIRYENEEAVDDSQLPKDRFSAERLKGVDSTLKIQPAELGDSAVYLCASSFRGQRGETQYFGPGTRLLVL.

On this clonotype: One junction end disagrees with the germline gene, perhaps due to a read error. The chain combines TRBV7-6 with TRBJ2-7; 8 bases line up with TRBD1. Germline V gene data show CDR1 as SGHVS and CDR2 as FNYEAQ. The CDR3 has 14 amino acids. CDR3 in DNA: TGTGCCAGCAGCTTAAACAGGGGGTCATACGAGAAGTACTTC. It specifies CASSLNRGSYEKYF.

At least ten counts were recorded for this clonotype. The chain joins TRBV7-9 to TRBJ1-5; D is unresolved. Trimming removed 1 base at V and 4 bases at J, with 14 bases between. The germline V gene encodes CDR1 SEHNR and CDR2 FQNEAQ (reference sequence). This CDR3 has 16 residues. CDR3 DNA: TGTGCCAGCAGCTTAGGTGGAGGGTGGGCTAATCAGCCCCAGCATTTT. The encoded protein is CASSLGGGWANQPQHF.

This clonotype was counted ten times or more. The chain employs TRBV5-4 and TRBJ2-5, with unresolved D. The V gene lost 1 base and the J gene lost 4 bases, with 5 bases spanning the gap. CDR1 and CDR2 (germline): SGHNT, YYREEE (reference sequence). This CDR3 is 12 amino acids long. The CDR3 DNA reads TGTGCCAGCAGCTTGAATCGAGAGACCCAGTACTTC. Its translation: CASSLNRETQYF. Filled out from reference TRBV5-4 and TRBJ2-5, the complete variable domain reads ETGVTQSPTHLIKTRGQQVTLRCSSQSGHNTVSWYQQALGQGPQFIFQYYREEENGRGNFPPRFSGLQFPNYSSELNVNALELDDSALYLCASSLNRETQYFGPGTRLLVL.

The sample holds many counts of this clonotype. The chain combines TRBV6-1 with TRBJ2-7; TRBD2 is a possible D gene (7 bases). Trimming pared 8 bases from V and 0 bases from J, leaving 14 bases between. The V gene's germline CDR1 is MNHNS and CDR2 SASEGT. The CDR3 spans 14 residues. The CDR3 DNA reads TGTGCCAGCGGTTTGGCGGGGGCCTCCTACGAGCAGTACTTC. This sequence encodes CASGLAGASYEQYF.

This clonotype was picked up many times. The chain has TRBV5-1 and TRBJ2-7; no reliable D call. Trimming left V 3 bases short and J 4 bases short, with 14 bases between. Germline CDR1 SGHRS, CDR2 YFSETQ. The CDR3 covers 14 residues. CDR3 amino acids: CASSSTSGLYEQYF. The CDR3 region has the DNA TGCGCCAGCAGCTCCACTTCGGGTCTGTACGAGCAGTACTTC.

This clonotype has a count of ten or more. The chain carries TRBV5-1 and TRBJ1-1, with a tentative D call TRBD1 (5 bases). Trimming cost V 1 base and J 4 bases, with 11 bases left between them. The CDR3 is made up of 14 amino acids. CDR1 and CDR2 (germline): SGHRS, YFSETQ. The DNA for the CDR3 is TGCGCCAGCAGCTTGTCAGGGTTTAGCACTGAAGCTTTCTTT. Translation gives CASSLSGFSTEAFF.

In its sample, this clonotype was seen many times. This chain connects TRBV18 to TRBJ2-7, with a possible D match to TRBD2 (7 bases). CDR3 length: 16 residues. Germline lookup yields CDR1 KGHSH and CDR2 LQKENI. Trimming cost V 2 bases and J 3 bases, with 17 bases left between them. The CDR3 DNA sequence: TGTGCCAGCTCACCATTTGCGGGGGCGAAGGTCTACGAGCAGTACTTC. Amino acid sequence: CASSPFAGAKVYEQYF.

This clonotype was recorded at least ten times. V usage is TRBV12-3 or TRBV12-4 and J usage is TRBJ2-1; 7 bases are a match to TRBD1. V lost 1 base to trimming and J lost 14 bases; unmatched junction nucleotides: 2. The CDR3 has 11 residues. CDR3 residues: CASSLGQGEFF. The CDR3 nucleotides are TGTGCCAGCAGTTTAGGACAGGGTGAGTTCTTC.

This clonotype has a count of ten or more. Written as DNA, the CDR3 is TGCGCCAGCAGCCAGGGACGGTACAATGAGCAGTTCTTC. It encodes CASSQGRYNEQFF. The chain has TRBV5-1 and TRBJ2-1, with D tentatively TRBD1 or TRBD2 (5 bases each). The CDR3 is 13 residues long. Trimming removed 4 bases from V and 4 bases from J, with 9 bases in between. CDR1 and CDR2 (germline): SGHRS, YFSETQ.

The chain has TRBV5-1 and TRBJ1-2; TRBD1 matches 7 bases. V trimming: 0 bases; J trimming: 4 bases; junction bases outside the gene matches: 3. CDR1 SGHRS and CDR2 YFSETQ come from the germline V gene. The CDR3 consists of 14 residues. The CDR3 bases are TGCGCCAGCAGCTTGGTGGGACAGACCTATGGCTACACCTTC. Translated: CASSLVGQTYGYTF.

This clonotype was detected many times. V gene TRBV20-1 combines with J gene TRBJ1-2; D ambiguous. Germline V gene sequence: CDR1 DFQATT, CDR2 SNEGSKA (reference sequence). With 6 bases removed from V and 3 bases from J, the gap between germline ends came to 14 bases. CDR3 length: 13 amino acids. CDR3 amino acids: CSALIQEDYGYTF. DNA of the CDR3: TGCAGTGCCCTAATACAAGAGGACTATGGCTACACCTTC.